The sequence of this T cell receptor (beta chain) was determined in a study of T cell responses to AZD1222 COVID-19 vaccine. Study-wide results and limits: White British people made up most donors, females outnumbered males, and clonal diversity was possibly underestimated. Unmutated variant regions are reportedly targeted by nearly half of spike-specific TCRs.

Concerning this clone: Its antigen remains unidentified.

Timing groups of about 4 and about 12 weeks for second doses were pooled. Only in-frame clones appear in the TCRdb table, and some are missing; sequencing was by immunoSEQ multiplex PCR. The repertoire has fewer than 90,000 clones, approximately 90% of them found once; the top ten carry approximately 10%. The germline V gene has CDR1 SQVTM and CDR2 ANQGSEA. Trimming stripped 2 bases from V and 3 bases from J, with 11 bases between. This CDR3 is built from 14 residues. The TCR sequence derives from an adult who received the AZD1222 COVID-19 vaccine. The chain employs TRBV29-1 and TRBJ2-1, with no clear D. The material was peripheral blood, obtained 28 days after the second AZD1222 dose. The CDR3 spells CSVESVGSYNEQFF. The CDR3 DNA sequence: TGCAGCGTTGAATCTGTTGGCAGCTACAATGAGCAGTTCTTC.